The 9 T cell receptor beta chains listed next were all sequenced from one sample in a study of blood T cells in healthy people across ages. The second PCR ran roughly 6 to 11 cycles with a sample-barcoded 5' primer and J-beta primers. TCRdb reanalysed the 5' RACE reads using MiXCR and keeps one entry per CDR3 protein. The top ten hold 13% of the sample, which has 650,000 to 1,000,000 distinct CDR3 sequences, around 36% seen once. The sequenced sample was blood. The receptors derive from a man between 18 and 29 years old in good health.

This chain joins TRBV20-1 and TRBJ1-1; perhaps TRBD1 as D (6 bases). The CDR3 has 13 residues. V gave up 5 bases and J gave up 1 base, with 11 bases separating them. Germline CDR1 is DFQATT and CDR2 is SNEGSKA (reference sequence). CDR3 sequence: CSAGTLGNTEAFF. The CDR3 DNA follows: TGCAGTGCTGGGACACTCGGGAACACTGAAGCTTTCTTT.

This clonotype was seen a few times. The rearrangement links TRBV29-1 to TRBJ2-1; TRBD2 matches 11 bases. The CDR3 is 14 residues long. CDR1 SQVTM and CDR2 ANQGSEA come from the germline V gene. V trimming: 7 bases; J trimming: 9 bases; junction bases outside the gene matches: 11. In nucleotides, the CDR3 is TGCAGCGCTCTCATAGCGGGGGGGCGGAGTGAGCAGTTCTTC. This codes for CSALIAGGRSEQFF.

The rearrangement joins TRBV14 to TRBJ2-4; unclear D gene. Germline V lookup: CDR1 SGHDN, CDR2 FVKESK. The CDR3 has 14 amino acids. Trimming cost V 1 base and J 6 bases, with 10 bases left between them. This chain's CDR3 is CASSQGRWINIQYF. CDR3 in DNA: TGTGCCAGCAGCCAAGGTCGGTGGATAAACATTCAGTACTTC.

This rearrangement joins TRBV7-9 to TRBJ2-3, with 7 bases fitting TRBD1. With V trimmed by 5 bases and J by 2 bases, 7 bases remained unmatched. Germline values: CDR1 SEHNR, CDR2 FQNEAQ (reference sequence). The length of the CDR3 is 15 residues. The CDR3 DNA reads TGTGCCAGCAGCGGGACAGTGGGGGCCACAGATACGCAGTATTTT. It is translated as CASSGTVGATDTQYF.

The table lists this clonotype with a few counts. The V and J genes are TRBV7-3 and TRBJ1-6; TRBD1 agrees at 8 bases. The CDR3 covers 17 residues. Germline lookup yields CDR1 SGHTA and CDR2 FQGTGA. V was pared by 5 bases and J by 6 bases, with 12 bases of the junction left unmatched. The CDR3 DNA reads TGTGCCAGCAGCCTAGGACAGGGAGGAAACTTTAATTCACCCCTCCACTTT. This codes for CASSLGQGGNFNSPLHF. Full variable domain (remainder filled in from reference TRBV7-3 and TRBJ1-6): GAGVSQTPSNKVTEKGKYVELRCDPISGHTALYWYRQSLGQGPEFLIYFQGTGAADDSGLPNDRFFAVRPEGSVSTLKIQRTERGDSAVYLCASSLGQGGNFNSPLHFGNGTRLTVT.

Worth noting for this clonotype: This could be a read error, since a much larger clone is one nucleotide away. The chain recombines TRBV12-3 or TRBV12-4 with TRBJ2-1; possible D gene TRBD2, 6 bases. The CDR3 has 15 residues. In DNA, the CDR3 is TGTGCCAGCAGACCCTGGAGGGGAGCCTACAGTGAGCAGTTCTTC. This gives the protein CASRPWRGAYSEQFF.

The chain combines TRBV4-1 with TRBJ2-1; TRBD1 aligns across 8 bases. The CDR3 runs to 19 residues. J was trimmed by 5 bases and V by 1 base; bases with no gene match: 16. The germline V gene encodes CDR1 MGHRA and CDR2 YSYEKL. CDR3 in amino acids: CASSQVRTGRGFGHNEQFF. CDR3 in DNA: TGCGCCAGCAGCCAAGTCCGGACAGGGCGAGGGTTTGGACACAATGAGCAGTTCTTC.

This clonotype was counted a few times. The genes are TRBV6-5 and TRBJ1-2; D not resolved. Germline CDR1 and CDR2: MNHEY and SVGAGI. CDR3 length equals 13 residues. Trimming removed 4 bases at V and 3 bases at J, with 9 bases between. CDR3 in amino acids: CASSFTEHYGYTF. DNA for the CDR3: TGTGCCAGCAGTTTTACGGAACACTATGGCTACACCTTC.

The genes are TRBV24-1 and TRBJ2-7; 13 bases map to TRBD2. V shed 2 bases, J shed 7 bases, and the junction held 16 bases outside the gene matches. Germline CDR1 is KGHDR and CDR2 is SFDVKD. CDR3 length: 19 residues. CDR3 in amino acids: CATSDSGLAGVISYNEQYF. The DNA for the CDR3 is TGTGCCACCAGTGATTCTGGACTAGCGGGGGTGATCTCCTACAATGAGCAGTACTTC.